This TCR beta chain was retrieved from a study of breast tumors, draining lymph nodes, adjacent tissues. This clonotype appeared many times. Its antigen is unknown. Study-level findings and limits: Tumor and nontumor repertoires were significantly more similar in luminal-like than in basal-like breast cancer. Data only fit, rather than demonstrated, lymph node origin of most tumor T cells. Findings are consistent with lymph node origin and intratumoral expansion of most tumor T cells. Tumors had less TCR diversity than lymph nodes, more than nontumor tissue.

TCRdb reprocessed the multiplex PCR reads with MiXCR, giving one entry per CDR3 protein. Among some 83,000 distinct CDR3 sequences, 15% to 20% were seen once, and the ten largest hold around 2.5%. Looked up from germline, CDR1 is SGDLS and CDR2 is YYNGEE. The CDR3 contains 15 residues. V lost 0 bases and J 0 bases, leaving 8 bases between the germline ends. The lymph nodes were axillary draining lymph nodes from breast cancer patients. The chain joins TRBV9 to TRBJ2-3; D uncertain. The sequencing sample was made of axillary lymph node tissue. The sequence was collected from a female donor with breast cancer. Some clones in this sample may be carry-over from other donors' samples. Written as DNA, the CDR3 is TGTGCCAGCAGCGTAGTGGGCGCGAGCACAGATACGCAGTATTTT. The encoded protein is CASSVVGASTDTQYF.